The sequence of this T cell receptor (beta chain) was determined in a study of blood T cell repertoires in COVID-19 (dated by TCRdb to 2019 to 2021). About the investigation overall: Samples from collaborators originated in the United States, Italy and Spain and spanned both the acute and convalescent phases of COVID-19. Subjects who had been exposed to COVID-19, were actively infected with it, or had recovered from it provided the deeply sampled blood TCRbeta repertoires that made up the dataset. The material from the prospective study consisted of cDNA or gDNA derived from T cells, B-cell-depleted T cells, or PBMCs. The repertoires were made available in a free public database intended to serve as a resource for research on the immune response to SARS-CoV-2. Nearly every sample came with metadata listing a de-identified subject ID, COVID-19 status, age in years and sex. The samples were drawn from two sources: the first 160 participants of the ongoing ImmuneRACE study, and approximately 1,300 subjects contributed by 6 global collaborators. Where HLA class I and class II types were available, the types were taken from metadata supplied by the sample provider, not from assay-based typing.

Via the germline V gene, CDR1 is KGHSH and CDR2 LQKENI. The CDR3 contains 14 residues, cysteine and phenylalanine counted. Here the CDR3 DNA is all that survives: 42 bases in frame from base 1. The junction shows trimming of 3 bases on V and 4 bases on J, plus 13 bases between the germline ends. Enrolling through a virtual design, the prospective study's participants ranged in age from roughly 18 to 90 years and lived across around 25 United States geographic areas. In the prospective study, cohorts were assigned on the basis of participant-reported clinical history obtained from a screening survey and a study questionnaire. Recovered participants in ImmuneRACE Cohort 3 were defined by two consecutive negative NP/OP PCR tests, clearance by a healthcare professional, or resolution of symptoms. Mobile phlebotomists in the prospective study collected whole blood, serum and a nasopharyngeal or oropharyngeal swab from every participant. Participants in the prospective study had the option to provide additional blood draws and questionnaires over an approximately 2-month period. Prospective study blood samples were shipped either frozen or at room temperature before DNA extraction.

On this clone itself: Its antigen remains undetermined. No much larger clone is present one base from it, and per-base qualities are unavailable.

Broader findings and caveats from the paper: Clinical and demographic metadata were provided uncurated, with the amount varying by source and participant.

TCRbeta CDR3 regions were amplified from genomic DNA by means of the immunoSEQ Assay, a bias-controlled multiplex PCR. The paper's data handling went like this. Within the assay, amplification of reference gene primers was used to estimate how many nucleated cells each sample contained. Sequence reads were collapsed and filtered to measure the absolute abundance of every unique TCRbeta CDR3 rearrangement. Productive Simpson clonality was computed per sample as the square root of Simpson's diversity index over productive rearrangements. TCRdb took this table from immuneACCESS and kept in-frame rearrangements with V and J called. Such tables lack part of the clones; where checked against another copy, unresolved V genes explain under half of the gap, and the rest is unexplained. V and J calls plus clone size are reproduced from that table; the DNA served to infer D and trimming. Across this sample there are 310,000 or so clones, with 85% to 90% seen only once. In total, the top ten clones hold 8.5% to 12% of the sample.

The chain is made from TRBV18 and TRBJ2-7; the D segment could be TRBD2, given 5 matching bases. The sequenced sample consisted of PBMCs or T cells enriched from blood (not recorded which). This sequence originates from a woman under 30 who had recovered from COVID-19. The CDR3 sequence is CASSPGRRTYEQYF. The DNA sequence follows: TGTGCCAGCTCACCTGGGCGGAGGACTTACGAGCAGTACTTC.